This is a list of T cell receptor beta chains from one sample in a study of blood T cell dynamics during melanoma immunotherapy. Sequencing used immunoSEQ multiplex PCR; TCRdb keeps in-frame clones, though not all of them. This table has around 11,000 clones, 70% to 90% appearing once. The sequencing used blood, collected from a patient treated with checkpoint blockade. These receptors all come from a human donor with melanoma. Both conserved end residues are part of each CDR3. The D gene is left open where the match is weak. Clone size is shown for a subset of rows, as once, few, many or a class of expanded clone.

cdr3_nt cdr3_aa clone_size j_call v_call d_call
TGTGCCAGCAGCGCACGGGGGGACACCAAAGAGACCCAGTACTTC CASSARGDTKETQYF NA TRBJ2-5 TRBV28 NA
TGCGCCAGCAGCTTGGGACTAGCGGGACACCAAGAGACCCAGTACTTC CASSLGLAGHQETQYF NA TRBJ2-5 TRBV5-1 TRBD2
TGTGCCAGCAGCCTATCTAGCGCAACCACAGATACGCAGTATTTT CASSLSSATTDTQYF NA TRBJ2-3 TRBV7-2 NA
TGTGCCAGCAGCTATAGCAGCGTTGGAAACACCATATATTTT CASSYSSVGNTIYF NA TRBJ1-3 TRBV11-2 NA
TGCGCCAGCAAAGGATTCCGAGGTGGTGAGCAGTTCTTC CASKGFRGGEQFF once TRBJ2-1 TRBV10-2 NA
TGTGCCAGTAGTAAAGGGCCATACGGGGTAGACGAGCAGTACTTC CASSKGPYGVDEQYF NA TRBJ2-7 TRBV19 NA
TGTGCCAGCAGCCCGGAGACAGGGAACTATGGCTACACCTTC CASSPETGNYGYTF NA TRBJ1-2 TRBV7-6 TRBD1
TGTGCCAGCAGCGTAGGCCACGGCCTGAACACTGAAGCTTTCTTT CASSVGHGLNTEAFF NA TRBJ1-1 TRBV9 NA
TGCGCCAGCAGCTTGGGCGGGACAGGGGGCTCCGCCTATGGCTACACCTTC CASSLGGTGGSAYGYTF NA TRBJ1-2 TRBV5-1 TRBD1
TGTGCCTGCGGGGACTTTAGGGGAGGGACCCAGTACTTC CACGDFRGGTQYF NA TRBJ2-5 TRBV30 NA
TGTGCCATCAGTGTGGGGGACGGAAGCTCCTATAATTCACCCCTCCACTTT CAISVGDGSSYNSPLHF NA TRBJ1-6 TRBV10-3 NA
TGTGCCTGGCGGCGCTTATCTGAGCAGTTCTTC CAWRRLSEQFF NA TRBJ2-1 TRBV30 NA
TGCGCCAGCAGCTTCATTGCGGGGGGGCCGGGCAATGAGCAGTTCTTC CASSFIAGGPGNEQFF NA TRBJ2-1 TRBV5-1 TRBD2
TGCGCCAGCAGCATCTCGACTGCAGCAGCTGAAGCTTTCTTT CASSISTAAAEAFF NA TRBJ1-1 TRBV5-1 NA
TGTGCCAGCAGCTTTGGCGAAGGGGGCTATGGCTACACCTTC CASSFGEGGYGYTF NA TRBJ1-2 TRBV11-1 NA
TGTGCCAGCAGCAGGGGGGGAGCTCTGGGGCCCCAGCATTTT CASSRGGALGPQHF NA TRBJ1-5 TRBV9 NA
TGTGCCAGCAGCTTACTCAGGGAGTCACCCCTCCACTTT CASSLLRESPLHF NA TRBJ1-6 TRBV11-2 NA
TGTGCCAGCAGCTTAGATAGCGGGAGGGCCCCCGAGCAGTACTTC CASSLDSGRAPEQYF NA TRBJ2-7 TRBV7-2 TRBD2
TGTGCCAGCAGTTCCCTAGCGGGAGCAGCGAATGAGCAGTTCTTC CASSSLAGAANEQFF NA TRBJ2-1 TRBV27 TRBD2
TGTGCCAGCAGTTACTCGATGAGGGGGCGCGATTCACCCCTCCACTTT CASSYSMRGRDSPLHF NA TRBJ1-6 TRBV6-6 TRBD1
TGCACCAGCAGCCCCGGACTAGCGGGGACAGACCGGGGGACCGCCTACAATGAGCAGTTCTTC CTSSPGLAGTDRGTAYNEQFF once TRBJ2-1 TRBV1 NA
TGCGCCAGCAGCCAAGATACAGGCCCATCCCTTTTTGAGCAGTTCTTC CASSQDTGPSLFEQFF NA TRBJ2-1 TRBV4-3 NA
TGTGCCAGCAGTGAACATGGGGGGCGTACTGAAGCTTTCTTT CASSEHGGRTEAFF NA TRBJ1-1 TRBV6-1 NA
TGTGCCAGCAGCTTAAGGGGGGCGCATGGAGAGACCCAGTACTTC CASSLRGAHGETQYF NA TRBJ2-5 TRBV7-3 NA
TGTGCCAGCTCGGACAGGGGGGAAAAACTGTTTTTT CASSDRGEKLFF NA TRBJ1-4 TRBV28 TRBD1
TGTGCCAGCAGTTACCGGGACGCCGATTCACCCCTCCACTTT CASSYRDADSPLHF few TRBJ1-6 TRBV6-5 NA
TGTGCCAGCAGTGAAAACAGCCTAATGAACACTGAAGCTTTCTTT CASSENSLMNTEAFF few TRBJ1-1 TRBV2 NA
TGTGCCAGCAGCGTAACCCCCGCAGGGCCTGGAAACACCATATATTTT CASSVTPAGPGNTIYF NA TRBJ1-3 TRBV9 NA
TGTGCCAGCAGTTACTCCGGTAGGGGCTACACCTTC CASSYSGRGYTF NA TRBJ1-2 TRBV6-5 NA
TGCGCCAGCAGCCGGGGACTAGCGGGAGGGACAGATACGCAGTATTTT CASSRGLAGGTDTQYF once TRBJ2-3 TRBV4-3 TRBD2
TGTGCCAGCAGGCCTGGGATCATTAGCAATCAGCCCCAGCATTTT CASRPGIISNQPQHF NA TRBJ1-5 TRBV27 NA
TGTGCCAGCGGAGGGCAGAACACTGAAGCTTTCTTT CASGGQNTEAFF NA TRBJ1-1 TRBV7-9 NA
TGTGCCACCTCCTCACAGCGGGCAGCCTACGAGCAGTACTTC CATSSQRAAYEQYF NA TRBJ2-7 TRBV15 NA
TGTGCCAGCAGTGAAGCTCGGGTTTCACCCCTCCACTTT CASSEARVSPLHF NA TRBJ1-6 TRBV6-1 NA
TGCGCCAGCGCAGGGTCGGAGGCCGGGGAGCTGTTTTTT CASAGSEAGELFF NA TRBJ2-2 TRBV5-1 NA
TGTGCCAGCAGCGAGAGAGGGACTGGGACCGGGGAGCTGTTTTTT CASSERGTGTGELFF NA TRBJ2-2 TRBV7-9 NA
TGTGCCAGTAGTGCCACAGGGGATACCTCTGGAAACACCATATATTTT CASSATGDTSGNTIYF NA TRBJ1-3 TRBV19 TRBD1
TGTGCCAGCAGCTTAGCCGCGGACGGGAACTATGGCTACACCTTC CASSLAADGNYGYTF NA TRBJ1-2 TRBV11-2 NA
TGTGCCAGCATCAAGGGGGTTAATTCACCCCTCCACTTT CASIKGVNSPLHF few TRBJ1-6 TRBV2 NA
TGTGCCAGCAGCCAAGATCTTAGCGGGAGCGCAGATACGCAGTATTTT CASSQDLSGSADTQYF NA TRBJ2-3 TRBV14 TRBD2
TGTGCCAGCTCACCCCGGTACGGGACTAGCGGGAGTAGCACAGATACGCAGTATTTT CASSPRYGTSGSSTDTQYF NA TRBJ2-3 TRBV18 TRBD2
TGTGCCAGTTCCGAGGGGAGGGCGACGGAGACCCAGTACTTC CASSEGRATETQYF NA TRBJ2-5 TRBV19 TRBD2
TGTGCCAGCAGGTCCTCAAGGGAGCAGTTCTTC CASRSSREQFF NA TRBJ2-1 TRBV6-6 NA
TGTGCCAGCAGCTTAGATCCAATAGCGGGGGAAGACAATGAGCAGTTCTTC CASSLDPIAGEDNEQFF NA TRBJ2-1 TRBV11-2 TRBD2
TGTGCCAGCTCACCATACGACAGGGGGAACTCTGGAAACACCATATATTTT CASSPYDRGNSGNTIYF NA TRBJ1-3 TRBV18 TRBD1
TGTGCCAGCAGTGAAGGCACCCAGAACACTGAAGCTTTCTTT CASSEGTQNTEAFF NA TRBJ1-1 TRBV6-1 NA
TGTGCCAGCTCACCAGGAGTCCCGGCAGGGAGCTCTGGAAACACCATATATTTT CASSPGVPAGSSGNTIYF NA TRBJ1-3 TRBV18 NA
TGTGCCAGCAGCCCCCGGACAGGGGGCGAGACCCAGCATTTT CASSPRTGGETQHF NA TRBJ1-5 TRBV11-3 TRBD1
TGTGCCAGCGCCTCAGGGGGAGTTGATGAAAAACTGTTTTTT CASASGGVDEKLFF NA TRBJ1-4 TRBV6-1 TRBD1
TGTGCCAGCAGCTCTTGGACTAGCGGGGGCAATGAGCAGTTCTTC CASSSWTSGGNEQFF NA TRBJ2-1 TRBV11-2 TRBD2